These 24 T cell receptor beta chains were sequenced from one sample in a study of read filtering for tumor transcriptome and immune sequencing. Molecular barcoded adaptors covering alpha/delta and beta/gamma chains were used on approximately 440 ng RNA. TCRdb redid the calling of the reads with MiXCR, one entry per CDR3 protein. The profile covers some 40,000 distinct CDR3 sequences, with around 13% appearing a single time and 15% to 20% taken by the ten largest. Sequenced sample: a population of CD138-negative cells sorted from bone marrow. All receptors derive from a donor aged 40 or over with multiple myeloma.

A remark on this clonotype: The junction departs from germline at one end; a sequencing error may be responsible. The genes are TRBV7-2 and TRBJ1-1; 8 nucleotides line up with TRBD1. Germline V CDR1 and CDR2: SGHTA, FQGNSA. The CDR3 is 13 amino acids. The CDR3 spells CACSLPGQGEAFF. The CDR3 bases are TGTGCCTGCAGCCTCCCCGGACAGGGTGAAGCTTTCTTT.

Ten or more counts support this clonotype. A read error may be the cause here, since a much bigger clone is one base away. This chain connects TRBV30 to TRBJ2-1; a weak D match, TRBD2 (5 bases). CDR1 and CDR2 from the germline V gene are GTSNPN and SVGIG (reference sequence). The CDR3 contains 14 residues. The CDR3: CAWSVAATYNGQFF. CDR3 in DNA: TGTGCCTGGAGTGTAGCGGCAACCTACAATGGGCAGTTCTTC.

This clonotype has a count of ten or more. The V gene is TRBV14, the J gene TRBJ2-7; D unresolved. This CDR3 spans 14 amino acids. The ends were cut back, 0 bases at V and 2 bases at J, with 8 bases in the middle. Germline assignment: CDR1 SGHDN and CDR2 FVKESK. The CDR3 DNA sequence: TGTGCCAGCAGCCAAGAGGCGTCGGCCTACGAGCAGTACTTC. The encoded protein is CASSQEASAYEQYF.

CDR3 sequence: CASSGGSSYEQYF. For the CDR3, the DNA is TGTGCCAGCAGCGGAGGGAGTTCCTACGAGCAGTACTTC. The V call is TRBV6-6, the J call TRBJ2-7; D may be TRBD2 (6 bases). The CDR3 has 13 residues. Germline loops: CDR1 MNHNY, CDR2 SVGAGI (reference sequence). V was cut by 6 bases and J by 1 base, with 10 bases left in between.

This clonotype has more than one count but fewer than ten. CDR3 region: CASSEQGDEQYF. CDR3 DNA sequence: TGCGCCAGCAGTGAGCAAGGGGACGAGCAGTACTTC. V and J are TRBV10-2 and TRBJ2-7; TRBD1 might be the D (5 bases). The CDR3 consists of 12 residues. The germline V and J ends were trimmed by 2 bases and 5 bases, with 7 bases remaining between them. CDR1 WSHSY and CDR2 SAAADI come from the germline V gene.

The chain uses TRBV2 and TRBJ2-7; either TRBD1 or TRBD2 may supply D (6 bases each). The CDR3 spans 12 residues. Per the germline V gene, CDR1 is SNHLY and CDR2 is FYNNEI. Deletions cut 10 bases from V and 0 bases from J, with 10 bases between. In nucleotides, the CDR3 is TGTGCCATGGGGGGCGACTCCTACGAGCAGTACTTC. It is translated as CAMGGDSYEQYF.

Many counts were recorded for this clonotype. Given the absence of the conserved phenylalanine or tryptophan at the CDR3 end, a read error is likely. This chain links TRBV3-1 with TRBJ2-7; D tentatively fits TRBD1 or TRBD2 (5 bases each). CDR3 length equals 13 residues. V was pared by 1 base and J by 6 bases, with 10 bases between. Looked up from germline, CDR1 is LGHDT and CDR2 is YNNKEL (reference sequence). CDR3 in amino acids: CASSQVEGSEQYL. The CDR3 DNA sequence: TGTGCCAGCAGCCAAGTAGAGGGGTCCGAGCAGTACCTC.

The V call is TRBV20-1, the J call TRBJ1-4; 8 nucleotides agree with TRBD1. Germline V gives CDR1 DFQATT, CDR2 SNEGSKA (reference sequence). J was trimmed by 7 bases and V by 6 bases; bases with no gene match: 10. The CDR3 is 14 amino acids. The CDR3 sequence is CSAKEGRGREKLFF. In nucleotides, the CDR3 is TGCAGTGCCAAAGAAGGCAGGGGGCGTGAAAAACTGTTTTTT.

This clonotype has a count of ten or more. V usage is TRBV30 and J usage is TRBJ1-1; D unresolved. The CDR3 extends over 10 amino acids. Germline assignment: CDR1 GTSNPN and CDR2 SVGIG (reference sequence). V lost 1 base and J lost 13, with 10 bases in between. The chain's CDR3 is CAWSATVVFF. CDR3 nucleotide sequence: TGTGCCTGGAGTGCAACAGTGGTTTTCTTT.

A word on this clonotype: With a far larger clone one base away, a read error is the likely cause. Because it lacks the conserved phenylalanine or tryptophan at the end, this CDR3 is likely a read error. This sequence joins TRBV4-3 and TRBJ1-5, with 7 bases that match TRBD1. Trimming at V came to 0 bases and at J to 3 bases, leaving 8 bases not matched to a gene. This CDR3 comprises 17 residues. Germline assignment: CDR1 LGHNA and CDR2 YSLEER. The CDR3 coding sequence is TGCGCCAGCAGCCAAGATGCAGGGGGTATATTCAATCAGCCCCAGCATTTA. Protein sequence: CASSQDAGGIFNQPQHL.

This clonotype has a count of ten or more. V usage is TRBV24-1 and J usage is TRBJ2-1; the match to TRBD1 covers 7 bases. The junction had 5 bases not matched to a gene; V was cut back by 4 bases and J by 3 bases. Germline-derived CDR1 and CDR2 are KGHDR and SFDVKD. The CDR3 sequence is 15 residues long. The CDR3 loop reads CATSETGQNYNEQFF. The CDR3 DNA follows: TGTGCCACCAGTGAAACGGGACAGAACTACAATGAGCAGTTCTTC.

Ten or more counts support this clonotype. The CDR3 is CASSTGQEGTDTQYF. The CDR3 DNA reads as TGCGCCAGCAGCACCGGACAGGAGGGAACAGATACGCAGTATTTT. The chain uses TRBV5-1 and TRBJ2-3, with D tentatively TRBD1 (7 bases). The CDR3 consists of 15 residues. V lost 4 bases and J 3 bases, leaving 15 bases between the germline ends. Germline-derived CDR1 and CDR2 are SGHRS and YFSETQ. Together with reference TRBV5-1 and TRBJ2-3, the CDR3 gives the full variable domain: KAGVTQTPRYLIKTRGQQVTLSCSPISGHRSVSWYQQTPGQGLQFLFEYFSETQRNKGNFPGRFSGRQFSNSRSEMNVSTLELGDSALYLCASSTGQEGTDTQYFGPGTRLTVL.

V usage is TRBV11-2 and J usage is TRBJ2-2, with a tentative D call TRBD2 (5 bases). Trimming removed 6 bases from V and 5 bases from J, with 16 bases in between. This CDR3 has 15 residues. CDR1 and CDR2 (germline): SGHAT, FQNNGV. CDR3 DNA sequence: TGTGCCAGCAGTCGATGGGCCCGGGGTACCGGGGAGCTGTTTTTT. It specifies CASSRWARGTGELFF.

This clonotype was recorded at least ten times. J is TRBJ1-1 and V is TRBV4-3, with D possibly being TRBD1 (6 bases). This CDR3 comprises 15 residues. Germline CDR1 reads LGHNA; CDR2 reads YSLEER. Trimming removed 1 base at V and 4 bases at J, with 13 bases between. The CDR3 here is CASSQGPGASTEAFF. The CDR3 DNA follows: TGCGCCAGCAGCCAAGGGCCGGGGGCGAGCACTGAAGCTTTCTTT.

The CDR3 DNA sequence: TGTGCCATCAGTGAGTCCGGCCAGGGAAGAAGCAATCAGCCCCAGCATTTT. Amino acids: CAISESGQGRSNQPQHF. The rearrangement links TRBV10-3 to TRBJ1-5, with D tentatively TRBD1 (5 bases). This CDR3 contains 17 residues. Germline V gene lookup returns CDR1 ENHRY and CDR2 SYGVKD. The V gene lost 0 bases and the J gene lost 1 base, with 13 bases spanning the gap.

Ten or more counts support this clonotype. The chain links TRBV5-1 to TRBJ1-1, with D hard to call. This CDR3 region has 13 residues. V lost 7 bases and J lost 2, with 12 bases in between. Looked up from germline, CDR1 is SGHRS and CDR2 is YFSETQ. The CDR3 loop is CASYREYNTEAFF. CDR3 sequence (DNA): TGCGCCAGCTATAGAGAATATAACACTGAAGCTTTCTTT.

Ten or more counts support this clonotype. The rearrangement uses TRBV20-1 and TRBJ2-3; D ambiguous. Trimming took off 5 bases at V and 1 base at J, with 7 bases between the two ends. From germline, CDR1 is DFQATT and CDR2 SNEGSKA (reference sequence). The CDR3 is 12 amino acids. The CDR3 DNA follows: TGCAGTGCTCAGCCCGGCACAGATACGCAGTATTTT. This sequence encodes CSAQPGTDTQYF.

This clonotype was found many times. The gene calls are TRBV20-1 and TRBJ2-7; 8 nucleotides align to TRBD2. The CDR3 runs 12 residues. The V segment lost 3 bases and the J segment 5 bases; nucleotides outside the gene matches: 3. CDR1 and CDR2 (germline): DFQATT, SNEGSKA (reference sequence). The DNA for the CDR3 is TGCAGTGCTAGCCGGGGGGGTGACGAGCAGTACTTC. This sequence encodes CSASRGGDEQYF.

This clonotype was seen a few times. The chain uses TRBV2 and TRBJ2-2; 7 nucleotides match TRBD2. The CDR3 runs to 16 residues. Germline loops: CDR1 SNHLY, CDR2 FYNNEI. J was trimmed by 0 bases and V by 4 bases; bases with no gene match: 5. CDR3 residues: CASSARAGANTGELFF. DNA for the CDR3: TGTGCCAGCAGTGCGAGGGCGGGGGCGAACACCGGGGAGCTGTTTTTT.

The sample holds many counts of this clonotype. V gene TRBV20-1 combines with J gene TRBJ2-5, with 10 bases that match TRBD1. Unmatched junction bases numbered 4, after V lost 6 bases and J lost 3 bases. The CDR3 loop spans 13 amino acids. Germline-derived CDR1 and CDR2 are DFQATT and SNEGSKA (reference sequence). Written as DNA, the CDR3 is TGCAGTGCCAAGACAGGGGGCAAAGAGACCCAGTACTTC. It yields the protein CSAKTGGKETQYF.

The sample holds many counts of this clonotype. This chain joins TRBV7-2 and TRBJ1-1, with D possibly matching TRBD1 (5 bases). Between the trimmed V and J ends, which lost 3 bases and 3 bases, there was a span of 11 bases. The CDR3 sequence is 14 residues long. The germline CDR1 and CDR2 sequences are SGHTA and FQGNSA. The CDR3 DNA reads as TGTGCCAGCAGCTTCTCTGGGGGGGACACTGAAGCTTTCTTT. This codes for CASSFSGGDTEAFF.

The gene calls are TRBV7-2 and TRBJ1-1; TRBD1 matches 9 bases. The CDR3 runs 12 residues. Unmatched junction bases numbered 4, after V lost 7 bases and J lost 7 bases. Germline CDR1 is SGHTA and CDR2 is FQGNSA. The CDR3 DNA is TGTGCCAGCACCCCGGGACAGGGTGAAGCTTTCTTT. Translating gives CASTPGQGEAFF.

With regard to this clonotype: A much larger clone lies one base from this, so it may be a read error. The chain recombines TRBV12-3 or TRBV12-4 with TRBJ2-1; D gene ambiguous. The ends were cut back, 0 bases at V and 6 bases at J, with 9 bases in the middle. The CDR3 is made up of 14 amino acids. Here the CDR3 reads CASSLASSGNEQFF. The CDR3 region has the DNA TGTGCCAGCAGTTTAGCTAGTTCAGGCAATGAGCAGTTCTTC.

This clonotype came up many times. Compared with germline, one end of the junction differs, possibly owing to a read error. J is TRBJ2-1 and V is TRBV18; maybe TRBD2 (6 bases). The germline gives CDR1 KGHSH, CDR2 LQKENI. The CDR3 runs to 15 residues. The DNA of the CDR3 is TGTGCCAGCTCCCCACAGGAGGGCGCCTACAATGAGCAGTTCTTC. Residues: CASSPQEGAYNEQFF.